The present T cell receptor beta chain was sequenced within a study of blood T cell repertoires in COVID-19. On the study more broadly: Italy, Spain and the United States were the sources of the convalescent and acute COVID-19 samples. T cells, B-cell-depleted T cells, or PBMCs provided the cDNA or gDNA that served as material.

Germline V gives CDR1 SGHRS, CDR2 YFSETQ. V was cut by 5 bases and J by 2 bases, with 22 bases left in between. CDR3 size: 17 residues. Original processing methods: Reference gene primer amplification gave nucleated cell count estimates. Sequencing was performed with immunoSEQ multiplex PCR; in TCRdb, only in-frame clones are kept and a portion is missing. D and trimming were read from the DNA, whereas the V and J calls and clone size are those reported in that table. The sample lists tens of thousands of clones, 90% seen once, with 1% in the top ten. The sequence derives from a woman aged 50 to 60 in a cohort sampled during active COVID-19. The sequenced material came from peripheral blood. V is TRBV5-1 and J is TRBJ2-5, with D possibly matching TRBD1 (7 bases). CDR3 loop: CASRTVGGGFSQETQYF. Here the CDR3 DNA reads TGCGCCAGCAGGACGGTCGGAGGGGGCTTTAGTCAAGAGACCCAGTACTTC.